Included here is one TCR beta chain sequence, with context. Its antigen is currently unknown. This sample is part of a study of OX40 agonist ivuxolimab in advanced cancers. Overall study context: A history of anti-PD-1, anti-PD-L1 or anti-CTLA-4 therapy was acceptable, and roughly 40% had some. Study-level findings and limits: Undetermined was the antigen specificity of the expanded peripheral T cells.

This CDR3 region has 15 residues. Germline-derived CDR1 and CDR2 are SGHVS and FQNEAQ. J was trimmed by 7 bases and V by 0 bases; bases with no gene match: 4. Sequenced by immunoSEQ multiplex PCR; TCRdb stores in-frame clones only, minus some. The profile shows about 73,000 clones, more than 80% of them singletons. The sample here was CD4+ or CD8+ T cells sorted from blood, taken in a trial of the OX40 agonist ivuxolimab. The sequence derives from an adult with an advanced solid tumor such as melanoma, head and neck, liver or kidney cancer. This chain connects TRBV7-8 to TRBJ2-1; 9 bases are shared with TRBD2. CDR3 amino acids: CASSLASGSVNEQFF. The CDR3 region has the DNA TGTGCCAGCAGCTTAGCTAGCGGGAGTGTGAATGAGCAGTTCTTC.